Presented here are 21 T cell receptor beta chains from one specimen sequenced in a study of PD-1 blockade in classical Hodgkin lymphoma (dated by TCRdb to about 2020). Library creation used the immunoSEQ multiplex PCR assay. TCRdb mirrors the immuneACCESS table, restricted to in-frame sequences. Some clones are absent from its copies; in checked studies, under half trace to an unresolved V gene, and the reason for the others is unknown. The sample profile shows tens of thousands of clones; around 80% of them were found once. Of the sample, 19% falls within the top ten clones. Read against the paper, the sample's time point label means: cycle 4 day 1 (C4D1), after five to seven weeks of nivolumab. Relapse after autologous stem cell transplantation had occurred in all trial patients, and cohorts A, B and C were distinguished by prior brentuximab vedotin exposure. The source was peripheral blood mononuclear cells (PBMCs), collected before the fourth cycle of nivolumab. These receptors were taken from a human donor with classical Hodgkin lymphoma.

The chain employs TRBV21-1 and TRBJ1-2; the table's D call TRBD1 went unverified against the DNA. TRBV21-1 is tagged as a pseudogene. The CDR3 runs 18 residues. CDR3 loop: CASSKADGGQAPNYGYTF. The CDR3 region has the DNA TGTGCCAGCAGCAAAGCGGACGGAGGACAGGCTCCTAACTATGGCTACACCTTC.

The chain employs TRBV5-8 and TRBJ2-7; D is uncertain. Germline lookup yields CDR1 SGHTS and CDR2 YDEGEE. The V end lost 9 bases, the J end lost 2 bases, and 9 bases lay between the germline ends. This CDR3 comprises 11 residues. CDR3 coding DNA: TGTGCCACAGGCGGCCCCTACGAGCAGTACTTC. Amino acid sequence: CATGGPYEQYF.

This clone was counted between two and nine times. The gene calls are TRBV14 and TRBJ1-5; no clear D. The CDR3 runs 14 residues. CDR1 SGHDN and CDR2 FVKESK come from the germline V gene. V was trimmed by 5 bases and J by 1 base, leaving 9 bases between them. DNA of the CDR3: TGTGCCAGCAGCTCCTTTGGAAGCAATCAGCCCCAGCATTTT. Protein sequence: CASSSFGSNQPQHF.

V usage is TRBV19 and J usage is TRBJ2-2, with TRBD2 matching over 7 bases. This CDR3 spans 17 amino acids. CDR1 LNHDA and CDR2 SQIVND come from the germline V gene (reference sequence). Unmatched junction bases numbered 7, after V lost 3 bases and J lost 0 bases. The CDR3 bases are TGTGCCAGTAGTATCTTGGGGGGGATTACGAACACCGGGGAGCTGTTTTTT. Amino acid sequence: CASSILGGITNTGELFF.

The chain joins TRBV4-3 to TRBJ1-4; D remains unclear. V was pared by 4 bases and J by 7 bases, with 19 bases between. Germline CDR1 LGHNA, CDR2 YSLEER. The CDR3 is 16 residues long. The CDR3 region is CASSPRGLGRSEKLFF. Written as DNA, the CDR3 is TGCGCCAGCAGCCCCCGAGGGTTAGGGCGCAGTGAAAAACTGTTTTTT.

J is TRBJ2-7 and V is TRBV11-2, with 7 bases aligning to TRBD2. After removal of 1 base from V and 1 base from J, the junction contained 1 base not matched to a gene. Germline V lookup: CDR1 SGHAT, CDR2 FQNNGV. This CDR3 spans 14 amino acids. The CDR3 region is CASSLGEGSYEQYF. The CDR3 DNA reads TGTGCCAGCAGCTTAGGGGAGGGGTCCTACGAGCAGTACTTC.

The V call is TRBV6-5, the J call TRBJ2-5; 11 nucleotides match TRBD1. The V segment lost 2 bases and the J segment 2 bases; nucleotides outside the gene matches: 4. This CDR3 region has 16 residues. CDR1 is MNHEY and CDR2 is SVGAGI in the germline V gene. CDR3 nucleotides: TGTGCCAGCAGTTACGGGACAGGGGGGATTCAAGAGACCCAGTACTTC. Translation gives CASSYGTGGIQETQYF.

The chain uses TRBV4-2 and TRBJ2-3; 7 bases map to TRBD2. This CDR3 is built from 15 residues. Germline assignment: CDR1 LGHNA and CDR2 YNFKEQ. The trim removed 1 base at V and 9 bases at J, leaving 10 bases unmatched. CDR3 DNA sequence: TGTGCCAGCAGCCAAGGGGCGGGAGCGGTAGACACGCAGTATTTT. Translating it yields CASSQGAGAVDTQYF.

The gene calls are TRBV9 and TRBJ2-7; D unclear. Germline CDR1 reads SGDLS; CDR2 reads YYNGEE. Trimming stripped 0 bases from V and 0 bases from J, with 7 bases between. The CDR3 covers 14 residues. As DNA, the CDR3 is TGTGCCAGCAGCGTAGGTAAAGACTCCTACGAGCAGTACTTC. It encodes CASSVGKDSYEQYF.

The rearrangement uses TRBV25-1 and TRBJ2-2, with D tentatively TRBD1 (5 bases). With 6 bases removed from V and 1 base from J, the gap between germline ends came to 6 bases. The CDR3 spans 13 residues. CDR1 MGHDK and CDR2 SYGVNS come from the germline V gene. The CDR3 region is CASRTENTGELFF. The CDR3 DNA reads as TGTGCCAGCAGGACAGAGAACACCGGGGAGCTGTTTTTT.

The chain joins TRBV29-1 to TRBJ2-7; 8 positions agree with TRBD1. V lost 1 base to trimming and J lost 3 bases; unmatched junction nucleotides: 11. CDR1 and CDR2 (germline): SQVTM, ANQGSEA. The CDR3 spans 16 residues. The CDR3 region is CSVEVTETGAIYEQYF. The CDR3 region has the DNA TGCAGCGTTGAAGTTACTGAGACAGGGGCCATCTACGAGCAGTACTTC.

The chain combines TRBV18 with TRBJ2-2, with 7 positions matching TRBD1. V dropped 0 bases and J dropped 8; count of bases not matched to a gene: 6. This CDR3 is 15 amino acids long. Germline lookup yields CDR1 KGHSH and CDR2 LQKENI. CDR3 bases: TGTGCCAGCTCACCACCGGGACAGACATTTGGGGAGCTGTTTTTT. It specifies CASSPPGQTFGELFF. The variable domain in full, with the rest retrieved from reference TRBV18 and TRBJ2-2, is NAGVMQNPRHLVRRRGQEARLRCSPMKGHSHVYWYRQLPEEGLKFMVYLQKENIIDESGMPKERFSAEFPKEGPSILRIQQVVRGDSAAYFCASSPPGQTFGELFFGEGSRLTVL.

The V gene is TRBV5-1, the J gene TRBJ2-5, with a possible D match to TRBD1 (5 bases). The germline V and J ends were trimmed by 5 bases and 7 bases, with 18 bases remaining between them. Germline V gives CDR1 SGHRS, CDR2 YFSETQ. The CDR3 length is 14 residues. For the CDR3, the DNA is TGCGCCAGCAGAGAGGTGCGGACCCAGGGGACCCAGTACTTC. Its protein is CASREVRTQGTQYF. Based on the CDR3 plus reference TRBV5-1 and TRBJ2-5, the full variable domain is KAGVTQTPRYLIKTRGQQVTLSCSPISGHRSVSWYQQTPGQGLQFLFEYFSETQRNKGNFPGRFSGRQFSNSRSEMNVSTLELGDSALYLCASREVRTQGTQYFGPGTRLLVL.

The genes are TRBV5-6 and TRBJ2-7; 8 bases are shared with TRBD2. Unmatched junction bases numbered 11, after V lost 5 bases and J lost 4 bases. The CDR3 extends over 15 amino acids. Germline values: CDR1 SGHDT, CDR2 YYEEEE. CDR3 in amino acids: CASRAGLAISYEQYF. DNA for the CDR3: TGTGCCAGCAGGGCAGGACTAGCCATATCATACGAGCAGTACTTC.

The gene calls are TRBV6-5 and TRBJ2-7, with D possibly being TRBD2 (6 bases). Trimming removed 3 bases from V and 2 bases from J, with 17 bases in between. The V gene's germline CDR1 is MNHEY and CDR2 SVGAGI. The CDR3 contains 16 residues. The CDR3 spells CASSYGPAEGTYEQYF. Written as DNA, the CDR3 is TGTGCCAGCAGTTATGGCCCAGCGGAGGGGACCTACGAGCAGTACTTC.

This chain connects TRBV9 to TRBJ1-6, with D hard to call. The V gene's germline CDR1 is SGDLS and CDR2 YYNGEE. CDR3 length: 18 amino acids. Deletions cut 0 bases from V and 0 bases from J, with 13 bases between. The CDR3 nucleotides read TGTGCCAGCAGCGTAGGGGCCGATACGAGCTCCTATAATTCACCCCTCCACTTT. Its protein is CASSVGADTSSYNSPLHF.

This clone has more than one count but fewer than ten. This chain links TRBV14 with TRBJ2-5; D remains unclear. The CDR3 totals 14 residues. Per germline, CDR1 SGHDN and CDR2 FVKESK. V shed 3 bases and J shed 2 bases, with 10 bases lying between them. As DNA, the CDR3 is TGTGCCAGCAGCCATAGGAGAATACAAGAGACCCAGTACTTC. This translates into CASSHRRIQETQYF.

This sequence joins TRBV9 and TRBJ2-4, with TRBD2 identical over 8 bases. This CDR3 is 16 amino acids long. Germline trimming cut 0 bases from V and 2 bases from J; bases unmatched to any gene: 4. The germline gives CDR1 SGDLS, CDR2 YYNGEE. CDR3 coding DNA: TGTGCCAGCAGCGTAGCGGGGGGGCCTCCCAAAAACATTCAGTACTTC. It translates to CASSVAGGPPKNIQYF.

A remark on this clone: Just one base apart from a much larger clone, this may be a read error. This chain joins TRBV15 and TRBJ2-1, with a possible D match to TRBD2 (5 bases). The CDR3 runs 14 residues. Looked up from germline, CDR1 is LNHNV and CDR2 is YYDKDF (reference sequence). The CDR3 DNA is TGTGCCACCGGCAGCGGCCACGAGAAAAATGAGCAGTTCTTC. This translates into CATGSGHEKNEQFF.

This clone was seen a few times. The V gene is TRBV19, the J gene TRBJ2-2; 7 bases map to TRBD1. The V gene's germline CDR1 is LNHDA and CDR2 SQIVND (reference sequence). Germline trimming cut 6 bases from V and 4 bases from J; bases unmatched to any gene: 5. The CDR3 length is 14 residues. The DNA for the CDR3 is TGTGCCAGTAGAAGACAGGGAACCACCGGGGAGCTGTTTTTT. It specifies CASRRQGTTGELFF.

The chain joins TRBV5-4 to TRBJ2-1; TRBD2 aligns across 15 bases. The J segment lost 4 bases and the V segment lost 4 bases, leaving 6 bases of the junction unmatched. The CDR3 length is 17 residues. Per germline, CDR1 SGHNT and CDR2 YYREEE (reference sequence). The CDR3 loop is CASSIGLAGGGYNEQFF. Written as DNA, the CDR3 is TGTGCCAGCAGCATCGGACTAGCGGGAGGGGGTTACAATGAGCAGTTCTTC.